The TCR beta chain described here comes from a study of T-cell reconstitution after alpha-beta-depleted transplantation in children. General study points: Several patients had high TCRbeta diversity at day 60; it came from surviving recipient T cells and thymic progenitors. A year post-transplant, T-cell counts and diversity derived mostly from newly produced T cells. Alpha-beta T cells about two months after transplant reportedly derived from several hundred expanded graft clones.

This clonotype was counted many times. Its antigen is not identified. Trimming took 4 bases from V and 4 from J; bases not matched to a gene: 3. The CDR3 consists of 15 residues. Germline assignment: CDR1 WNHNN and CDR2 SYGVQD (reference sequence). Preparation of the TCRbeta library was carried out with unique molecular identifiers. Via MiXCR, TCRdb re-called the PCR reads, giving one row per CDR3 protein. Of almost 500,000 distinct CDR3 sequences detected, 8% to 11% appear once; the ten largest clones hold around 2%. This TCR was sampled from a child under 10 years old with inherited bone marrow failure, due to receive a stem cell transplant. Source: PBMCs, taken before TCRalphabeta/CD19-depleted stem cell transplant. The chain couples TRBV10-1 to TRBJ2-3, with 12 bases fitting TRBD1. Here the CDR3 DNA reads TGCGCCAGCAGTGTGGGGACAGGGGGCCCAGATACGCAGTATTTT. It codes for CASSVGTGGPDTQYF.